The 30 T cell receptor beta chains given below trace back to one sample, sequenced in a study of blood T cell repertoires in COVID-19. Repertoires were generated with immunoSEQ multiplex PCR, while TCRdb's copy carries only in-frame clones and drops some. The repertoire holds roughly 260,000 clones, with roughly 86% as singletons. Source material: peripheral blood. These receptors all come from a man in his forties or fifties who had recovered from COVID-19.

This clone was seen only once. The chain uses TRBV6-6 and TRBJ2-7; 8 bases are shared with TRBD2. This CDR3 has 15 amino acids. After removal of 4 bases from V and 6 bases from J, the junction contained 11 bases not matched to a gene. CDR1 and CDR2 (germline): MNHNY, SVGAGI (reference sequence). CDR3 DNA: TGTGCCAGCAGTTCTTTTGTAGCGGGACCGCTCGAGCAGTACTTC. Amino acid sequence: CASSSFVAGPLEQYF.

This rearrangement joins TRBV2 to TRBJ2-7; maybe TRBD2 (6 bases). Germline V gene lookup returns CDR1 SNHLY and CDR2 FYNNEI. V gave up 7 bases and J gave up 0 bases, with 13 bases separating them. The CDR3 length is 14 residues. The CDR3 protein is CASTGRDFSYEQYF. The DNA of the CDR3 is TGTGCCAGCACGGGAAGGGACTTCTCCTACGAGCAGTACTTC.

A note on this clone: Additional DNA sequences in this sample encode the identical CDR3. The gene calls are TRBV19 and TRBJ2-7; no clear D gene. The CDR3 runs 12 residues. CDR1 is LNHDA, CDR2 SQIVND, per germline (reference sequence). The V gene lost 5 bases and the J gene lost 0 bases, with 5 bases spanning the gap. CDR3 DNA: TGTGCCAGTAGTGCCAGCTCCTACGAGCAGTACTTC. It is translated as CASSASSYEQYF.

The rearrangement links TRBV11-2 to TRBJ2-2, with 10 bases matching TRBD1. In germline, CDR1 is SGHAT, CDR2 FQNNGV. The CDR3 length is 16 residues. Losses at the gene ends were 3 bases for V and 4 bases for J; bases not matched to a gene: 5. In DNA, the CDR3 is TGTGCCAGCAGCTTTAGACAGGGGGCAAGCACCGGGGAGCTGTTTTTT. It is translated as CASSFRQGASTGELFF.

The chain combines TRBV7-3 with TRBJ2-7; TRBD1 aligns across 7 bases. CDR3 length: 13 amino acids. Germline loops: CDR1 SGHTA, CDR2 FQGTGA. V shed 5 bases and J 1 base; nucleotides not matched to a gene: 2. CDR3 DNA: TGTGCCAGCAGCAAGGGACAGTCCTACGAGCAGTACTTC. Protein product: CASSKGQSYEQYF.

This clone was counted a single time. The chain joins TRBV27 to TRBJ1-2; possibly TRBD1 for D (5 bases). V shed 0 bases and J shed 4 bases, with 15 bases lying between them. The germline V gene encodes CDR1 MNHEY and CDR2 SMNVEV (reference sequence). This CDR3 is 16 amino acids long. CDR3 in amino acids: CASSLSGSGNRYGYTF. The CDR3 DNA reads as TGTGCCAGCAGTTTATCAGGTTCAGGGAACCGCTATGGCTACACCTTC.

The CDR3 DNA follows: TGTGCCAGCAGTATGTTGGCTCAGACCGGGGAGCTGTTTTTT. This sequence encodes CASSMLAQTGELFF. This chain uses TRBV6-5 with TRBJ2-2, with D hard to call. The CDR3 length is 14 residues. CDR1 and CDR2 from the germline V gene are MNHEY and SVGAGI. V gave up 5 bases and J gave up 5 bases, with 12 bases separating them.

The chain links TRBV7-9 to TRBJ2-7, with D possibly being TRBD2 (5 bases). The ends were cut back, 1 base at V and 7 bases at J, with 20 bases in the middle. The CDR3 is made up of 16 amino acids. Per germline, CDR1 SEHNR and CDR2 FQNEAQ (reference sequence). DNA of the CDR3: TGTGCCAGCAGCTTAGACCTCGGGAACCGGGGTTTAGAGCAGTACTTC. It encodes CASSLDLGNRGLEQYF.

CDR3 sequence reads: CASSHESGLAGSNTGELFF. CDR3 coding DNA: TGCGCCAGCAGCCACGAATCGGGACTAGCGGGCTCGAACACCGGGGAGCTGTTTTTT. This chain links TRBV4-1 with TRBJ2-2, with 12 nucleotides matching TRBD2. CDR1 MGHRA and CDR2 YSYEKL come from the germline V gene. The trim removed 3 bases at V and 0 bases at J, leaving 8 bases unmatched. CDR3 length: 19 amino acids.

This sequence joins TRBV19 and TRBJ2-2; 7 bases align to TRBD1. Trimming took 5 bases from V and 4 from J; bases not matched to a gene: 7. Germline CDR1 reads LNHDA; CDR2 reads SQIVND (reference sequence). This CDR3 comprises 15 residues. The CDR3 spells CASSGRDRLTGELFF. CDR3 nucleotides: TGTGCCAGTAGTGGACGGGACAGACTCACCGGGGAGCTGTTTTTT.

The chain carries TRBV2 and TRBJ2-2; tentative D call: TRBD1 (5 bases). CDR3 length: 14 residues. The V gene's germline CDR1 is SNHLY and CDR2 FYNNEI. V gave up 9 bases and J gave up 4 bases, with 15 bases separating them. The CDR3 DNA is TGTGCCAGTAGACCCAGGGTGATCACCGGGGAGCTGTTTTTT. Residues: CASRPRVITGELFF.

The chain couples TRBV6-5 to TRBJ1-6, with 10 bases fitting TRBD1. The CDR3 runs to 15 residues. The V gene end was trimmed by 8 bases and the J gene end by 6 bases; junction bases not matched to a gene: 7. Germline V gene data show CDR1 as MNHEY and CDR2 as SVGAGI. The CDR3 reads CASGTGDRSNSPLHF. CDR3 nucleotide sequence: TGTGCCAGCGGGACAGGGGATCGGTCTAATTCACCCCTCCACTTT.

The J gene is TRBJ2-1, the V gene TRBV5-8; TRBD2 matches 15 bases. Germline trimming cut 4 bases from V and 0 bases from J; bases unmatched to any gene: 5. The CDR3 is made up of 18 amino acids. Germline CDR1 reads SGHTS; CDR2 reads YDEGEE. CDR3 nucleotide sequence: TGTGCCAGCAGCCCAGGACTAGCGGGGGGGATCTCCTACAATGAGCAGTTCTTC. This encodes CASSPGLAGGISYNEQFF.

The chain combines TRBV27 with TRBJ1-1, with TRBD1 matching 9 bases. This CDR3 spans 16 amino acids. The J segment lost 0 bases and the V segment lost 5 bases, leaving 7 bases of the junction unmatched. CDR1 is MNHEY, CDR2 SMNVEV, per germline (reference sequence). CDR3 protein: CASSPSGTGLNTEAFF. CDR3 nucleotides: TGTGCCAGCAGTCCCTCCGGGACAGGGTTGAACACTGAAGCTTTCTTT.

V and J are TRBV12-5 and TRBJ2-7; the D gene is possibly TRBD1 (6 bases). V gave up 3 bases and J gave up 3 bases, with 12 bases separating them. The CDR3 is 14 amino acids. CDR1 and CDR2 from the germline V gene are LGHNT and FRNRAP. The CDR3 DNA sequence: TGTGCTAGTGGTTTAGGGACAAGAGACTACGAGCAGTACTTC. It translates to CASGLGTRDYEQYF.

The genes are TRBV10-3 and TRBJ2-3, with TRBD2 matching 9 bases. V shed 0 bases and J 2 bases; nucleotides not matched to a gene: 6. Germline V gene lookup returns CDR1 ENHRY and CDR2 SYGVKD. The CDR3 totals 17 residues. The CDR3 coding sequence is TGTGCCATCAGTGAGTCGGGGAGCGGGAGGCCCACAGATACGCAGTATTTT. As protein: CAISESGSGRPTDTQYF.

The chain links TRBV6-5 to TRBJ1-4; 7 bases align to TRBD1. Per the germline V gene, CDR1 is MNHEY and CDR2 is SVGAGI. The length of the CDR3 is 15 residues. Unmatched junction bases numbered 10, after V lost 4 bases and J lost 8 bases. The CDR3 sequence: CASSSRQGGGEKLFF. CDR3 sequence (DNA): TGTGCCAGCAGTTCCAGACAGGGTGGAGGGGAAAAACTGTTTTTT.

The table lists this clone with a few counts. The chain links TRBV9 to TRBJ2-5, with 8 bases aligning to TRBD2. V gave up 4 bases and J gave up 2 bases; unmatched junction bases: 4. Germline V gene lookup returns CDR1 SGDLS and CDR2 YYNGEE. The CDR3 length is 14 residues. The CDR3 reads CASSPGGAQETQYF. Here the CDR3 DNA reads TGTGCCAGCAGCCCGGGGGGGGCACAAGAGACCCAGTACTTC.

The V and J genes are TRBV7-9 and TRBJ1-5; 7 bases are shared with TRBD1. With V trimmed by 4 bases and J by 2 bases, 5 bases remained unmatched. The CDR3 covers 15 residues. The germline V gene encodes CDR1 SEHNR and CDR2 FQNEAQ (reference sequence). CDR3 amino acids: CASSSTGRGNQPQHF. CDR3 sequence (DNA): TGTGCCAGCAGCTCGACAGGGAGAGGCAATCAGCCCCAGCATTTT.

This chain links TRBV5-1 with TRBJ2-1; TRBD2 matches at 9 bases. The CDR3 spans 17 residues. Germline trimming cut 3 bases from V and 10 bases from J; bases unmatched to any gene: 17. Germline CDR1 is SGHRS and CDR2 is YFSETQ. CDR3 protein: CASSSYSGTSSSGEQFF. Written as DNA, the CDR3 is TGCGCCAGCAGCTCCTACTCCGGGACTAGCTCCTCGGGAGAGCAGTTCTTC.

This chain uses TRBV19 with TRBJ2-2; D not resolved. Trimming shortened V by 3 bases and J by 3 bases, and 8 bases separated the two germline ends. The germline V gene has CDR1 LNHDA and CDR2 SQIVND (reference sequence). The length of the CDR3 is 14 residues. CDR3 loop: CASSMAVYTGELFF. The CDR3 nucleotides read TGTGCCAGTAGTATGGCGGTCTACACCGGGGAGCTGTTTTTT. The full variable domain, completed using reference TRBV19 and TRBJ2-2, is DGGITQSPKYLFRKEGQNVTLSCEQNLNHDAMYWYRQDPGQGLRLIYYSQIVNDFQKGDIAEGYSVSREKKESFPLTVTSAQKNPTAFYLCASSMAVYTGELFFGEGSRLTVL.

The CDR3 DNA is TGTGCCAGTATCGGGGGGGCGGCCGGGGAGCTGTTTTTT. As protein: CASIGGAAGELFF. The J gene is TRBJ2-2, the V gene TRBV19, with 8 bases identical to TRBD2. Germline V lookup: CDR1 LNHDA, CDR2 SQIVND (reference sequence). With 7 bases clipped from V and 6 bases from J, the junction kept 4 bases outside the gene matches. CDR3 size: 13 residues.

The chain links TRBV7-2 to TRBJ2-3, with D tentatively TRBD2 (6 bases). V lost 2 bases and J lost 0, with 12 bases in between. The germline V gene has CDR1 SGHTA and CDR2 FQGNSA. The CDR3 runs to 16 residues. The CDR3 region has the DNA TGTGCCAGCAGCTTATACGCGGGGCGTAGCACAGATACGCAGTATTTT. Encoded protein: CASSLYAGRSTDTQYF.

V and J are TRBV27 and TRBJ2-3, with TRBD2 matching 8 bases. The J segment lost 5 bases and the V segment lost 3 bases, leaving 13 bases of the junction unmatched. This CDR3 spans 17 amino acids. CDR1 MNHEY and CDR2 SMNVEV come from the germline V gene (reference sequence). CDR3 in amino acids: CASSFGRFGGARDTQYF. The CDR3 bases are TGTGCCAGCAGTTTTGGCCGGTTCGGGGGGGCCAGAGATACGCAGTATTTT.

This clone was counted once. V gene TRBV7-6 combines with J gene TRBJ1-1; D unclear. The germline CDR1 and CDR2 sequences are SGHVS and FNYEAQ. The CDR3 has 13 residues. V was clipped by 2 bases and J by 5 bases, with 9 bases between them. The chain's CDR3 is CASSLSEKTEAFF. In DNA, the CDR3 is TGTGCCAGCAGCTTAAGCGAGAAGACTGAAGCTTTCTTT.

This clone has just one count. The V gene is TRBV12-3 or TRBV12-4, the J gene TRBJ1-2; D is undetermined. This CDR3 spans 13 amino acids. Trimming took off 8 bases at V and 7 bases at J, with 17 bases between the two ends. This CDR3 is CASASGRPFGYTF. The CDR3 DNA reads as TGTGCCAGCGCCTCAGGCCGCCCTTTTGGCTACACCTTC.

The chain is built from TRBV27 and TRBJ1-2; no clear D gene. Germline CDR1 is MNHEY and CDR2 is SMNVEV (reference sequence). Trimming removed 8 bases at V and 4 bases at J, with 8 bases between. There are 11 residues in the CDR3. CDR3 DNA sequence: TGTGCCAGCTTCGGGATCTATGGCTACACCTTC. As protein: CASFGIYGYTF.

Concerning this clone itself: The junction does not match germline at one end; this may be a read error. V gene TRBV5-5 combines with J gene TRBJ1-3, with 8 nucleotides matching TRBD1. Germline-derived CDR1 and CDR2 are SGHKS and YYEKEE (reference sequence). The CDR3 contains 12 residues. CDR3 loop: CASSLYSDRANF. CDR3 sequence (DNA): TGTGCCAGCAGCTTGTACTCGGACAGGGCAAATTTT.

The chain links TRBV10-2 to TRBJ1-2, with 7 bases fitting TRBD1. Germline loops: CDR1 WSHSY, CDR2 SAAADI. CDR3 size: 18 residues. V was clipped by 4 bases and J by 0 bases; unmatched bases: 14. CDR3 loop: CASSVPGGQATSNYGYTF. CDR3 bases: TGCGCCAGCAGTGTCCCCGGAGGACAGGCGACTTCTAACTATGGCTACACCTTC.

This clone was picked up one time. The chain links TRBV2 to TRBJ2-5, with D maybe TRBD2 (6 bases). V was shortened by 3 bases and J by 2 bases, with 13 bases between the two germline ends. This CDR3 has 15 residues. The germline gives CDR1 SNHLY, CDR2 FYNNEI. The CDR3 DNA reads TGTGCCAGCAGTGAGGGACTTGACAGTCAAGAGACCCAGTACTTC. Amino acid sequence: CASSEGLDSQETQYF. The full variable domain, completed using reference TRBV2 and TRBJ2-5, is EPEVTQTPSHQVTQMGQEVILRCVPISNHLYFYWYRQILGQKVEFLVSFYNNEISEKSEIFDDQFSVERPDGSNFTLKIRSTKLEDSAMYFCASSEGLDSQETQYFGPGTRLLVL.